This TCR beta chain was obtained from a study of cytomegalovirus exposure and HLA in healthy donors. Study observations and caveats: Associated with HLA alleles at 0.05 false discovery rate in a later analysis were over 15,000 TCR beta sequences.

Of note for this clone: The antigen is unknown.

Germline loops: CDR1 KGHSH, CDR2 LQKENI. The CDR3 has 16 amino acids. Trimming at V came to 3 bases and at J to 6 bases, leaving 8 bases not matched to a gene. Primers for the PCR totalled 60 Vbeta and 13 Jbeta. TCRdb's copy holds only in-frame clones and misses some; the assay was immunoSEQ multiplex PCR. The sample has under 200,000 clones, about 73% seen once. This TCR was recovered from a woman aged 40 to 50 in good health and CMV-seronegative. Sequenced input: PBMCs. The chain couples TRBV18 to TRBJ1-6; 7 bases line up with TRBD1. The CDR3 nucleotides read TGTGCCAGCTCACCGCAAAATGGGGACAGTAATTCACCCCTCCACTTT. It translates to CASSPQNGDSNSPLHF.